A single sample gave rise to the 4 T cell receptor beta chains below, sequenced in a study of cytomegalovirus exposure and HLA in healthy donors. It was with 60 Vbeta and 13 Jbeta primers that the PCR ran. Clones were read by immunoSEQ multiplex PCR, and TCRdb kept only the in-frame ones, dropping some. The sample contains 150,000 to 200,000 clones, around four fifths of which appear only once. Input material: PBMCs. The receptors come from a woman aged 25-40 years in good health and CMV-seronegative.

The V and J genes are TRBV7-2 and TRBJ2-3, with TRBD2 matching 7 bases. The CDR3 is made up of 14 amino acids. Trimming at V came to 5 bases and at J to 6 bases, leaving 8 bases not matched to a gene. Germline V lookup: CDR1 SGHTA, CDR2 FQGNSA. The CDR3: CASSPTTSSDTQYF. CDR3 sequence (DNA): TGTGCCAGCAGCCCGACGACTAGCTCCGATACGCAGTATTTT.

The V call is TRBV6-1, the J call TRBJ1-5; D unclear. With 4 bases removed from V and 11 bases from J, the gap between germline ends came to 21 bases. CDR3 length: 15 amino acids. CDR1 and CDR2 from the germline V gene are MNHNS and SASEGT. The CDR3 region is CASSGQPQISGSQHF. CDR3 bases: TGTGCCAGCAGTGGGCAGCCTCAAATCAGCGGGTCCCAGCATTTT.

A few counts support this clone. This chain connects TRBV7-6 to TRBJ2-3; D remains ambiguous. CDR3 length: 14 residues. Germline V gene sequence: CDR1 SGHVS, CDR2 FNYEAQ. V lost 5 bases, J lost 0 bases, and 9 bases lay in between. CDR3 amino acids: CASSPRSSTDTQYF. The CDR3 DNA follows: TGTGCCAGCAGCCCTCGGTCTAGCACAGATACGCAGTATTTT.

The rearrangement uses TRBV6-6 and TRBJ2-7; perhaps TRBD2 as D (6 bases). The CDR3 extends over 15 amino acids. Per germline, CDR1 MNHNY and CDR2 SVGAGI (reference sequence). Trimming pared 6 bases from V and 4 bases from J, leaving 19 bases between. CDR3: CASSSSTGGSYEQYF. The CDR3 DNA sequence: TGTGCCAGCAGCTCCTCCACCGGGGGATCTTACGAGCAGTACTTC.